One T cell receptor beta chain is described in this entry. Its antigen remains unidentified. Per-base quality was not reported, and no clone a single base away is much larger than it. The source of the sample is a study of blood T cells in healthy people across ages (dated by TCRdb to between 2015 and 2017). Some background on the complete study: In model experiments, template switching captured roughly one uniquely barcoded TCR beta cDNA molecule for every two T cells. To avoid experimental bias, donors of different ages were spread randomly across the sequencing lanes. Using the same blood draw, the study looked at two additional independent replicas of 1 million unique cDNA reads for two donors, one aged 18 to 29 and the other aged 80 or older. Using deep sequencing normalized with unique cDNA molecular identifiers, the study measured how TCR beta repertoire diversity changes with age. Four age groups were formed from the donors: young (average 16 years), middle-aged (around 41), aged (approximately 60) and long-lived (around 82). What the authors observed across the whole study: As age increased, observed TCR beta diversity per million T cells dropped in a roughly linear way, and a significant reduction was already evident by age approximately 40. Estimates of total diversity based on one million sequenced T cells were considered lower bounds and underestimates. Because the CMV infection status of the donors was unknown, age-related changes in expanded clonotypes may potentially have been confounded. Conclusive comparison of naive and antigen-experienced compartments was prevented by the profiling of bulk unsorted PBMCs. Compared with the aged group, more naive CD4+ T cells, fewer expanded clones and increased TCR diversity were shown by the long-lived group, suggesting age selection. A strong correlation was found between observed TCR beta diversity and the percentage of naive T cells measured by flow cytometry.

Clipping removes 4 bases from V and 5 bases from J, with 5 as the unmatched junction base count. Per the germline V gene (reference sequence), LGHDT is the CDR1 and YNNKEL is the CDR2. Including the terminal cysteine and phenylalanine, the CDR3 comprises 14 residues. Only the CDR3 portion is preserved as DNA: 42 bases, with reading frame beginning at the first base. The method was 5' RACE. Data came from an Illumina HiSeq 2500. A second PCR of roughly 7 to 12 cycles was run with a J-beta primer mix and a sample-barcoded 5' primer. A unique molecular identifier was introduced onto each TCR beta cDNA molecule by a template-switch 5' adaptor carrying 12 random nucleotides. Each sample yielded at least 3 million CDR3-containing paired-end reads. First-strand cDNA was synthesized from all RNA with the Mint cDNA synthesis kit, primed by a TRBC-specific oligonucleotide. After uracil-DNA glycosylase treatment, a first 18-cycle PCR used universal primers M1SS and BC2_uni_R on all cDNA. The authors' pipeline ran thus. For normalization, 1 million high-quality reads, each with a distinct molecular identifier, were randomly selected from each sample. Instead of being binned into consensus sequences, reads that shared molecular identifiers were thrown out. MiTCR, with a Q25 quality threshold and the strictest error-elimination algorithm, was used for CDR3 identification, clonotype clustering and error correction. A nonparametric unseen species model with Euler transformation was used to estimate a lower bound on total TCR beta diversity. TCRdb ran its own pipeline on the public reads, namely fastp trimming at Q25 and MiXCR clone calling, and kept in-frame beta chains. Every distinct CDR3 protein forms one entry, paired with its most common genes and DNA. What appears here as the V and J calls and clone size reflects TCRdb's work, not the paper's. This sample gives roughly 800,000 distinct CDR3 sequences in total; roughly 50% of them show up just once. Clones ranked in the top ten supply over 20% of the sample.

Systemically healthy Caucasian individuals from Russia, approximately 39 in total and aged about 6 to 100 years, were included as donors. Each donor gave ten milliliters of peripheral blood, drawn into EDTA-treated Vacutainer tubes. Ficoll-Paque density-gradient centrifugation was used to isolate PBMCs, with at least 7 million per sample. Trizol reagent was used to extract total RNA from PBMCs, with at least 5.5 micrograms per sample. For every donor, flow cytometry on a PBMC aliquot measured the percentage of naive CD45RAhigh/CD27high T cells. Material for sequencing was blood. The receptor's source is a man aged 30 to 39 in good health. The rearrangement joined TRBV3-1 to TRBJ2-3, with 8 central nucleotides matching TRBD2. The CDR3 protein sequence reads: CASSRTSGEDTQYF. DNA sequence: TGTGCCAGCAGCCGTACTAGCGGTGAAGATACGCAGTATTTT.